The 14 T cell receptor beta chains reported below all come from one sample, sequenced in a study of CD8+ T cells in alopecia areata. After isolation, RNA underwent reverse transcription to generate cDNA as the sequencing template. Assay used: immunoSEQ multiplex PCR; TCRdb lists only in-frame clones, some missing. The sample consists of 220,000 or so clones, 57% of them appearing once. Specimen: CD4+ T cells sorted from blood, collected at week 0. The receptor set was obtained from a human donor with alopecia areata.

The chain has TRBV5-1 and TRBJ2-2, with D tentatively TRBD1 or TRBD2 (5 bases each). CDR1 and CDR2 (germline): SGHRS, YFSETQ. V was pared by 4 bases and J by 4 bases, with 14 bases between. This CDR3 contains 15 residues. CDR3: CASSPGTASTGELFF. Written as DNA, the CDR3 is TGCGCCAGCAGCCCCGGGACGGCGAGCACCGGGGAGCTGTTTTTT.

V gene TRBV9 combines with J gene TRBJ2-1; maybe TRBD2 (6 bases). The V end was cut by 1 base, the J end by 4 bases, with 24 bases between. Germline CDR1 is SGDLS and CDR2 is YYNGEE. The CDR3 totals 19 residues. The CDR3 DNA reads TGTGCCAGCAGCGTAAACCCCCCGGGATTGCGGGGTGGTTACAATGAGCAGTTCTTC. It is translated as CASSVNPPGLRGGYNEQFF. Using reference TRBV9 and TRBJ2-1 for the parts outside the CDR3, the full variable domain is DSGVTQTPKHLITATGQRVTLRCSPRSGDLSVYWYQQSLDQGLQFLIQYYNGEERAKGNILERFSAQQFPDLHSELNLSSLELGDSALYFCASSVNPPGLRGGYNEQFFGPGTRLTVL.

As DNA, the CDR3 is TGTGCCAGCAGCGTTGGGACTAGCAGGCCCAATGAGCAGTTCTTC. Amino acids: CASSVGTSRPNEQFF. The V gene is TRBV5-4, the J gene TRBJ2-1; 9 bases align to TRBD2. V lost 4 bases to trimming and J lost 6 bases; unmatched junction nucleotides: 8. Germline V gene sequence: CDR1 SGHNT, CDR2 YYREEE (reference sequence). The CDR3 has 15 residues.

This clone was found many times. V and J are TRBV29-1 and TRBJ2-7, with 12 bases lining up with TRBD1. CDR1 and CDR2 (germline): SQVTM, ANQGSEA. The CDR3 is 14 amino acids. Trimming cost V 1 base and J 6 bases; bases outside gene matches: 4. The CDR3 bases are TGCAGCGTTGAAGCTGGGACAGGGGGCGGCGAGCAGTACTTC. The encoded protein is CSVEAGTGGGEQYF.

V is TRBV19 and J is TRBJ2-1, with a possible D match to TRBD2 (7 bases). Germline loops: CDR1 LNHDA, CDR2 SQIVND (reference sequence). V lost 6 bases and J lost 7, with 25 bases in between. The CDR3 has 17 amino acids. CDR3 sequence reads: CASRDLKGGKIVNEQFF. The CDR3, as DNA: TGTGCCAGTAGGGATCTAAAGGGGGGGAAAATCGTGAATGAGCAGTTCTTC.

The sample holds a few counts of this clone. The gene calls are TRBV5-4 and TRBJ2-3, with D tentatively TRBD1 or TRBD2 (6 bases each). Germline loops: CDR1 SGHNT, CDR2 YYREEE (reference sequence). This CDR3 has 15 residues. V was shortened by 0 bases and J by 3 bases, with 11 bases between the two germline ends. This CDR3 is CASSLEGGRTDTQYF. CDR3 nucleotides: TGTGCCAGCAGCTTGGAAGGGGGGAGAACAGATACGCAGTATTTT.

This sequence joins TRBV6-5 and TRBJ2-5, with TRBD1 as a possible D gene (6 bases). With 8 bases removed from V and 1 base from J, the gap between germline ends came to 11 bases. CDR3 length equals 13 residues. CDR1 is MNHEY and CDR2 is SVGAGI in the germline V gene. CDR3: CASQGTTQETQYF. In DNA form, the CDR3 reads TGTGCCAGCCAAGGGACAACCCAAGAGACCCAGTACTTC.

This clone has just a few counts. The chain links TRBV19 to TRBJ1-5; D unresolved. The CDR3 consists of 14 residues. Between the trimmed V and J ends, which lost 5 bases and 9 bases, there was a span of 17 bases. Germline V gives CDR1 LNHDA, CDR2 SQIVND (reference sequence). The CDR3 bases are TGTGCCAGTAGTCCATCTCAGGTTCCGGGGCCCCAGCATTTT. Amino acids: CASSPSQVPGPQHF.

In its sample, this clone was seen a few times. The CDR3 sequence is CSVRGAGGPNYGYTF. The CDR3 region has the DNA TGCAGCGTTCGCGGAGCGGGGGGGCCTAACTATGGCTACACCTTC. The V gene is TRBV29-1, the J gene TRBJ1-2; tentative D call: TRBD1 (6 bases). In germline, CDR1 is SQVTM, CDR2 ANQGSEA. The CDR3 contains 15 residues. Trimming took off 5 bases at V and 0 bases at J, with 16 bases between the two ends.

The V and J genes are TRBV4-1 and TRBJ2-7, with D hard to call. The CDR3 is 14 amino acids. CDR1 is MGHRA and CDR2 is YSYEKL in the germline V gene. Trimming shortened V by 4 bases and J by 0 bases, and 10 bases separated the two germline ends. The CDR3 reads CASSREAHSYEQYF. The CDR3 DNA sequence: TGCGCCAGCAGCCGAGAAGCCCACTCCTACGAGCAGTACTTC.

This chain connects TRBV30 to TRBJ1-5, with 7 bases identical to TRBD1. This CDR3 region has 12 residues. With 3 bases clipped from V and 12 bases from J, the junction kept 8 bases outside the gene matches. From germline, CDR1 is GTSNPN and CDR2 SVGIG (reference sequence). CDR3 sequence: CAWSPDREVQHF. Here the CDR3 DNA reads TGTGCCTGGAGCCCCGACAGGGAGGTCCAGCATTTT. Together with reference TRBV30 and TRBJ1-5, the CDR3 gives the full variable domain: SQTIHQWPATLVQPVGSPLSLECTVEGTSNPNLYWYRQAAGRGLQLLFYSVGIGQISSEVPQNLSASRPQDRQFILSSKKLLLSDSGFYLCAWSPDREVQHFGDGTRLSIL.

This clone turned up a few times. This sequence joins TRBV14 and TRBJ2-1, with D uncertain. CDR1 is SGHDN and CDR2 is FVKESK in the germline V gene. The CDR3 has 16 residues. Between the trimmed V and J ends, which lost 4 bases and 6 bases, there was a span of 19 bases. The CDR3 region is CASSPIPSLRGNEQFF. CDR3 nucleotides: TGTGCCAGCAGCCCCATTCCGAGTCTGAGAGGCAATGAGCAGTTCTTC.

This chain connects TRBV29-1 to TRBJ2-1; TRBD1 matches at 9 bases. Germline V gene data show CDR1 as SQVTM and CDR2 as ANQGSEA. The CDR3 consists of 14 residues. J lost 14 bases, V lost 3 bases, and 14 bases had no gene match. In DNA, the CDR3 is TGCAGCGTTGAGGTTTCGACGGGGACAGGGAAAAAGTTCTTC. This codes for CSVEVSTGTGKKFF.

The chain carries TRBV6-6 and TRBJ2-5; TRBD1 matches at 12 bases. The V gene's germline CDR1 is MNHNY and CDR2 SVGAGI (reference sequence). This CDR3 region has 14 residues. Germline trimming cut 6 bases from V and 7 bases from J; bases unmatched to any gene: 6. The CDR3 nucleotides read TGTGCCAGCAGCGGGACAGGGGGCCCGGGGACCCAGTACTTC. Encoded protein: CASSGTGGPGTQYF.